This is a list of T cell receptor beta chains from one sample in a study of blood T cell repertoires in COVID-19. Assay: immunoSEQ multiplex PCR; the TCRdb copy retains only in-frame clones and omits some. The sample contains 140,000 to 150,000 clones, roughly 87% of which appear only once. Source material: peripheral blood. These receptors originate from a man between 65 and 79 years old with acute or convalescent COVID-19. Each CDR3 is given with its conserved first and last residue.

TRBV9,CASSAALADEQFF
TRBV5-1,CASSLGDRGGGYTF
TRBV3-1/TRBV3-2,CASSRSGDSNEKLFF
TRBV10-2,CASSVGTGGSGYTF
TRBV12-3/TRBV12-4,CASNRDRDQPQHF
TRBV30,CAWSVGSGTEQFF
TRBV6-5,CASLERGPADEQYF
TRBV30,CAWGRPGGPSSYNSPLHF
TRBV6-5,CASSLTGGVSPLHF
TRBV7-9,CASSLTAGGPLDTQYF
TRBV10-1,CASSSQANTEAFF
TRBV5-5,CASSGFLRDISTNEKLFF
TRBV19,CASSTDRGPYGYTF
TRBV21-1,CASSKQRLYEQYF
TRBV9,CASNKGLAGAPGELFF
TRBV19,CASSKGGTANYGYTF
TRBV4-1,CASSQDGARLETQYF
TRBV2,CASSVRRVERNTIYF
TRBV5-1,CASSLEQAPLSEQYF
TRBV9,CASSVRGHSGTDTQYF
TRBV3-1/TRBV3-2,CASSQDRSSVGTGELFF
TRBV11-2,CASSPSGNTEAFF
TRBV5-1,CASSWTGEETQYF
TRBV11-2,CASTFGRANYGYTF
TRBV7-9,CASSLEGEAFF
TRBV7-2,CASSPRGPTGNTIYF
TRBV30,CAWSAPQLIPSEKLFF
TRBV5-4,CASSPDSSGANVLTF
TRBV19,CASSIGTEDTQYF
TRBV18,CASSRGFGQVSGNTIYF
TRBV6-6,CASSSGRLAGGSSYNEQFF
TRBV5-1,CASRAGGGTNEKLFF
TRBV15,CATSSTPHSGKQISIYNEQFF